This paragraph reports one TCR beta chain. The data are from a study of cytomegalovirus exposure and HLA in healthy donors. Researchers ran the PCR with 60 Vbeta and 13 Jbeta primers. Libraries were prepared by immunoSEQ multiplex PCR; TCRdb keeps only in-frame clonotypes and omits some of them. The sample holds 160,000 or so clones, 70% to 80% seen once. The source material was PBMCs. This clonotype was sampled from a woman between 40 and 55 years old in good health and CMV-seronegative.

The CDR3 here is CASSSDRTDGYTF. The DNA for the CDR3 is TGTGCCAGCAGTTCGGACAGGACAGATGGCTACACCTTC. The chain has TRBV2 and TRBJ1-2; 7 bases are a match to TRBD1. This CDR3 is built from 13 residues. Germline CDR1 and CDR2: SNHLY and FYNNEI. J gave up 6 bases and V 5 bases, and 6 bases lay outside the gene matches. Complete variable domain (other parts from reference TRBV2 and TRBJ1-2): EPEVTQTPSHQVTQMGQEVILRCVPISNHLYFYWYRQILGQKVEFLVSFYNNEISEKSEIFDDQFSVERPDGSNFTLKIRSTKLEDSAMYFCASSSDRTDGYTFGSGTRLTVV.